The clone carrying this T cell receptor beta chain has a handful of counts. Its antigen is unidentified. This specimen comes from a study of beta chain features in type 1 diabetes. Notes on the study in general: For Type 1 diabetes patients, all four CD4+ subsets carried TCRB CDR3s that were moderately but significantly shorter.

Since all of the isolated RNA was reverse transcribed, expressed TCRB transcripts were what got sequenced. The table came from immunoSEQ multiplex PCR; TCRdb's copy has only in-frame clones and leaves some out. Of hundreds of thousands of clones listed, around 15% are singletons. V lost 8 bases to trimming and J lost 1 base, with 14 bases between them. Germline V gives CDR1 SQVTM, CDR2 ANQGSEA. This CDR3 has 13 amino acids. Material for sequencing was naive CD4+ T cells from blood. This TCR derives from a man aged 18 to 29 with type 1 diabetes. The V and J genes are TRBV29-1 and TRBJ1-1; no reliable D call. CDR3 sequence: CSSSVQENTEAFF. The CDR3 region has the DNA TGCAGCTCCTCGGTTCAGGAGAACACTGAAGCTTTCTTT.